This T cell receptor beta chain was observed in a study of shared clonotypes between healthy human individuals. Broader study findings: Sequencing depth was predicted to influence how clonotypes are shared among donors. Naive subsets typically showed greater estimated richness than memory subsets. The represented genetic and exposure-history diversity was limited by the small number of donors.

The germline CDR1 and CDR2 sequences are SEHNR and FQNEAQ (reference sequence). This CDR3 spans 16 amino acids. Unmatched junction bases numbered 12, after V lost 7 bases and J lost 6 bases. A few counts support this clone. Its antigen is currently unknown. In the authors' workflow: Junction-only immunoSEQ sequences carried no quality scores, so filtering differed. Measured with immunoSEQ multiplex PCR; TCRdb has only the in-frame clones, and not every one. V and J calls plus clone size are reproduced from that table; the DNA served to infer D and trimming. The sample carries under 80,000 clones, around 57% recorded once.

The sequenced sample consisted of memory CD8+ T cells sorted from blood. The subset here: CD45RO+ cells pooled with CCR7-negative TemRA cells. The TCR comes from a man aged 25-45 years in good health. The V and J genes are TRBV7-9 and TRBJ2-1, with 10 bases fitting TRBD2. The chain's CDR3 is CASIGQKLAGFNEQFF. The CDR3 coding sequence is TGTGCCAGCATCGGACAGAAACTAGCGGGATTCAATGAGCAGTTCTTC.